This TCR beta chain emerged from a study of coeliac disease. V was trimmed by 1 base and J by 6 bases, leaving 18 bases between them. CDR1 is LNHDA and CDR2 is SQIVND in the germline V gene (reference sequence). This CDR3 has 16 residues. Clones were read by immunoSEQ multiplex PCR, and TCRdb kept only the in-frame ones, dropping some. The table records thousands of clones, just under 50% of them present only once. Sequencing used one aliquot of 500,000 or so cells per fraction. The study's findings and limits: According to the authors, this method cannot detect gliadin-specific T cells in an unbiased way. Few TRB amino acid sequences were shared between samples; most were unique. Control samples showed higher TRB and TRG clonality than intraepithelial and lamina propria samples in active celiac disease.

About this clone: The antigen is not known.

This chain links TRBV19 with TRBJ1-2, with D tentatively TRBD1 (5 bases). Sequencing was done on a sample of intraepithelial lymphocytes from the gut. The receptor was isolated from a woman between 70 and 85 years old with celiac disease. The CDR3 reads CASSIALGGPPDGYTF. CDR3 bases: TGTGCCAGTAGTATAGCATTGGGGGGACCACCTGATGGCTACACCTTC.